The clone carrying this TCR beta chain was found many times. The entry originates in a study of regulatory T cells in long-lasting Graves disease. At the level of the study: Those Graves' patients who were newly diagnosed had been on antithyroid drugs under 3 months.

This CDR3 has 16 amino acids. Unmatched junction bases numbered 9, after V lost 0 bases and J lost 10 bases. From germline, CDR1 is LGHDT and CDR2 YNNKEL (reference sequence). Arm-PCR of CDR3 regions and iRepertoire HTBI primers were the basis on which TCR beta libraries were built. TCRdb independently ran MiXCR on the multiplex PCR reads; one entry per CDR3 protein. In the table there are over 300,000 distinct CDR3 sequences, roughly 16% of which are singletons. Time point denoted: newly diagnosed GD, antithyroid drugs for less than 3 months. TCR sequences were obtained from RNA taken from PBMCs. American Thyroid Association guidelines were used to diagnose Graves' disease. Those enrolled as patients came out of an endocrinology department in Xi'an, China.

Sequencing was performed on peripheral blood mononuclear cells (PBMCs), taken at new diagnosis, from a patient treated with antithyroid drugs. This sequence originates from a female donor with Graves disease. The chain joins TRBV3-1 to TRBJ1-6, with 7 nucleotides matching TRBD1. The CDR3 is CASSQDLWQGGSPLHF. CDR3 DNA: TGTGCCAGCAGCCAAGATCTTTGGCAGGGGGGATCACCCCTCCACTTT.